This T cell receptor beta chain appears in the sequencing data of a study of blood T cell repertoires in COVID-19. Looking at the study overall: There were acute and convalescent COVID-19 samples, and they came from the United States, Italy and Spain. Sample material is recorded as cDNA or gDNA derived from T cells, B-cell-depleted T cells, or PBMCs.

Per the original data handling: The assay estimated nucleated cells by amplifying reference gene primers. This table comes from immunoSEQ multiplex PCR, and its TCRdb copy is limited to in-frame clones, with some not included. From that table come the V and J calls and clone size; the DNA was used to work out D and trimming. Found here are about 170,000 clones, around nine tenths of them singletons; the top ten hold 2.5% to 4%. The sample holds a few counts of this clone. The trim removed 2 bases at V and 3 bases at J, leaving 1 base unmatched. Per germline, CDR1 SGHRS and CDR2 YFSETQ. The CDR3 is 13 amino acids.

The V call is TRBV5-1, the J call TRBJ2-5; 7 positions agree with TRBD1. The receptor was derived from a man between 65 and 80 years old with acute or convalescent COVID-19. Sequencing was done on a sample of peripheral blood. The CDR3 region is CASSLTGEETQYF. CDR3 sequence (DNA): TGCGCCAGCAGCTTAACAGGGGAAGAGACCCAGTACTTC.